This T cell receptor (beta chain) originates from a study of T cells after yellow fever vaccination. General study results and limits: Clones that expanded after primary vaccination mostly reappeared after the booster (approximately 96% CD4, 80% to 90% CD8).

In this sample, this clonotype turned up many times. Its cognate antigen is unknown. J lost 3 bases, V lost 3 bases, and 4 bases had no gene match. Germline V gene lookup returns CDR1 SGHVS and CDR2 FQNEAQ. This CDR3 has 15 residues. Researchers made TCR cDNA using 5'RACE template switching, and this step added a universal primer site and UMIs. TCRdb redid the calling of the 5' RACE reads with MiXCR, one entry per CDR3 protein. The sample has some 320,000 distinct CDR3 sequences; 8.7% are singletons. Sequencing was performed on PBMCs, taken on the day of the first yellow fever vaccination. The chain uses TRBV7-8 and TRBJ1-3, with 8 positions matching TRBD1. This TCR was recovered from a man between 18 and 29 years old who received the YFV17D yellow fever vaccine. CDR3 loop: CASSFPGGVGNTIYF. For the CDR3, the DNA is TGTGCCAGCAGCTTCCCAGGGGGCGTTGGAAACACCATATATTTT.